This T cell receptor (beta chain) derives from a study of glioma-infiltrating T cells. Amplification of TCR alpha and beta CDR3 regions from RNA used iRepertoire nested multiplex PCR. Input was roughly 100-450 ng of tissue mRNA or PBMC total RNA. From the multiplex PCR reads, TCRdb called clonotypes with MiXCR, one entry per CDR3 protein. This table has fewer than 110,000 distinct CDR3 sequences, roughly 30% appearing once. Comment on this clonotype: Its antigen is as yet unknown. This clone may be a read error of a much larger clone one base away.

Findings and limits, study-wide: CDR3 overlap between tissue and blood was very small. Non-neoplastic patients had below-expected tissue-blood divergence, while all gliomas exceeded expectation.

The germline V gene encodes CDR1 SNHLY and CDR2 FYNNEI. The CDR3 covers 14 residues. V was shortened by 5 bases and J by 0 bases, with 8 bases between the two germline ends. J is TRBJ1-5 and V is TRBV2, with D uncertain. The TCR sequence derives from a human donor with low-grade glioma or glioblastoma, undergoing nonglioma brain surgery, or in good health (not recorded which). Sequenced input: glioma tissue, nonneoplastic brain tissue, or PBMCs (not recorded which). CDR3 nucleotides: TGTGCCAGCAGTAACGTAATTAGCAATCAGCCCCAGCATTTT. Protein product: CASSNVISNQPQHF.